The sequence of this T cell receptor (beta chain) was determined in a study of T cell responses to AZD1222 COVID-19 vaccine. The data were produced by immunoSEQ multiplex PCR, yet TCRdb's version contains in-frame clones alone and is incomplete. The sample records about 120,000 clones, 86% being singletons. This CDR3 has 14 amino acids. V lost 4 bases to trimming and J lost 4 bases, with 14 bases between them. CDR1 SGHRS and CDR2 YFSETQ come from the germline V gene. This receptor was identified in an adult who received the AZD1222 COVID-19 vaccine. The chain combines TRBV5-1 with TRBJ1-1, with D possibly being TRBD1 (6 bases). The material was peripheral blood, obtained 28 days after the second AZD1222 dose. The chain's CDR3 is CASSERQEATEAFF. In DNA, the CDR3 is TGCGCCAGCAGCGAGAGACAGGAGGCCACTGAAGCTTTCTTT.